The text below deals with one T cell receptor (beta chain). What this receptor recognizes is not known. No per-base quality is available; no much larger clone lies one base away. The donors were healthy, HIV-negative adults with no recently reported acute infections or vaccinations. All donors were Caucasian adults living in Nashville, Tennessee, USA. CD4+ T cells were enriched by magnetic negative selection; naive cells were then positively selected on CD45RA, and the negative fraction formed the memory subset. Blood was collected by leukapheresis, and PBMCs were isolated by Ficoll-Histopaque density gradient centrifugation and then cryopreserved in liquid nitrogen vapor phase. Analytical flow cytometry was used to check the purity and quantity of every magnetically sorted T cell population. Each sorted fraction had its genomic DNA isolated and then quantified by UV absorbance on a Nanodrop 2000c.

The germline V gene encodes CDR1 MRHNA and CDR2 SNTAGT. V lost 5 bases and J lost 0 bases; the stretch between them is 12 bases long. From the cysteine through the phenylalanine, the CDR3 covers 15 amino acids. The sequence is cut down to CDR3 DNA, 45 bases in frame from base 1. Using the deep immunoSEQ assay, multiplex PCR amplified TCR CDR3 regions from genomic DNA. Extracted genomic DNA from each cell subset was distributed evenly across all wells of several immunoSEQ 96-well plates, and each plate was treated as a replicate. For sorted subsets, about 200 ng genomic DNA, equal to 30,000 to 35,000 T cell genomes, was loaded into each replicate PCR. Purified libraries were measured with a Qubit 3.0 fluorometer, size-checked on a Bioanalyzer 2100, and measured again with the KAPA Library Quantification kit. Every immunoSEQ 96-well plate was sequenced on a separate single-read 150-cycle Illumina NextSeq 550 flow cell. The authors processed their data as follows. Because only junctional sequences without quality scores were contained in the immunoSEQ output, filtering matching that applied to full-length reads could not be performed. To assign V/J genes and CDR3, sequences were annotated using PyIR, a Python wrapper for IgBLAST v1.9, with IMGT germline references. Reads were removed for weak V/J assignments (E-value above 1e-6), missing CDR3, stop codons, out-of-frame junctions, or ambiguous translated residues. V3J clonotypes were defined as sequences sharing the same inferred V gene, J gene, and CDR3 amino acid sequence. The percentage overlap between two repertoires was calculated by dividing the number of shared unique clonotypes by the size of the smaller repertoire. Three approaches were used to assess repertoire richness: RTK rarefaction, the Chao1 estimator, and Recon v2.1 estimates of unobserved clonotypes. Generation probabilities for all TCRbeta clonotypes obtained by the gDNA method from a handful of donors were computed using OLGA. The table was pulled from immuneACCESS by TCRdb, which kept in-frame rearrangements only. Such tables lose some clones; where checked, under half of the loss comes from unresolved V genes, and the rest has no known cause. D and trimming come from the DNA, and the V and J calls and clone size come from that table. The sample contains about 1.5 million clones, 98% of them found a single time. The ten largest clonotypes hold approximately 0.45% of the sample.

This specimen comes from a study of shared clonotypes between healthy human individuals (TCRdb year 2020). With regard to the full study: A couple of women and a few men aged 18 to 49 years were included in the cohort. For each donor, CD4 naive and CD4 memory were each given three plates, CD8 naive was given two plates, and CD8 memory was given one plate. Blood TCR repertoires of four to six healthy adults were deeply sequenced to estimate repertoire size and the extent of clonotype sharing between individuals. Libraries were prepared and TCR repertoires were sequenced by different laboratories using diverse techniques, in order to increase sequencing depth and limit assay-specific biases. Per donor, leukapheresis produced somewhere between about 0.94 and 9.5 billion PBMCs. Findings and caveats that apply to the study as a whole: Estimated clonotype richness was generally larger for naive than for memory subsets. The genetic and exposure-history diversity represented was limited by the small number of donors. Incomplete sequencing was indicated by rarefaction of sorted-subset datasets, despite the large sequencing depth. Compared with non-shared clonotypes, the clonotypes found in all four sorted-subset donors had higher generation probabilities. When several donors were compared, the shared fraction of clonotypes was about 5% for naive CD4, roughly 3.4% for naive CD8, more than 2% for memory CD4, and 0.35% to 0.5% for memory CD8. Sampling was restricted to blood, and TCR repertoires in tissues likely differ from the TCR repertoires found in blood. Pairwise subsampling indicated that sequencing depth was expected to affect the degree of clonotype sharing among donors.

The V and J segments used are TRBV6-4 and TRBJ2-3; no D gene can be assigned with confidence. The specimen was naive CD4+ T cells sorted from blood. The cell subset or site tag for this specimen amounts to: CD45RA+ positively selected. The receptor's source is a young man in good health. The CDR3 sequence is CASSRSRASTDTQYF. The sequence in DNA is TGTGCCAGCAGTAGATCCAGAGCCAGCACAGATACGCAGTATTTT.